A single sample is the source of the 9 T cell receptor beta chains below, sequenced in a study of cytomegalovirus exposure and HLA in healthy donors. PCR was performed using 60 Vbeta and 13 Jbeta primers. The protocol was immunoSEQ multiplex PCR, while the TCRdb copy is restricted to in-frame clones and leaves out a portion. This repertoire shows some 110,000 clones, around 77% found once; its top ten account for about 4.9%. Sequences were obtained from PBMCs. All receptors derive from a man between 45 and 60 years old in good health and CMV-seropositive.

The sample holds one count of this clone. This chain uses TRBV6-1 with TRBJ1-6; no clear D. Trimming removed 3 bases at V and 11 bases at J, with 17 bases between. This CDR3 is built from 15 residues. Germline V gene lookup returns CDR1 MNHNS and CDR2 SASEGT. The CDR3: CASSESRASRAPLHF. The CDR3 region has the DNA TGTGCCAGCAGTGAGTCCCGGGCCTCGAGGGCACCCCTCCACTTT.

The J gene is TRBJ2-1, the V gene TRBV20-1; the D is unclear. Germline V lookup: CDR1 DFQATT, CDR2 SNEGSKA (reference sequence). V was shortened by 6 bases and J by 7 bases, with 7 bases between the two germline ends. There are 10 residues in the CDR3. The CDR3 loop is CSAGWNEQFF. The CDR3 DNA is TGCAGTGCCGGTTGGAATGAGCAGTTCTTC.

The chain is built from TRBV7-8 and TRBJ1-2; D unresolved. The germline V gene has CDR1 SGHVS and CDR2 FQNEAQ. Deletions cut 5 bases from V and 3 bases from J, with 13 bases between. The CDR3 spans 14 residues. The CDR3 nucleotides read TGTGCCAGCAGCCGTAATGACGGGGACTATGGCTACACCTTC. Its translation: CASSRNDGDYGYTF.

The V gene is TRBV5-1, the J gene TRBJ2-7, with TRBD2 matching over 12 bases. Germline V CDR1 and CDR2: SGHRS, YFSETQ. The trim removed 4 bases at V and 3 bases at J, leaving 2 bases unmatched. The CDR3 totals 14 residues. CDR3: CASSVGLAGYEQYF. CDR3 sequence (DNA): TGCGCCAGCAGCGTGGGACTAGCGGGCTACGAGCAGTACTTC.

This clone was counted between two and nine times. The V gene is TRBV27, the J gene TRBJ2-3; TRBD1 matches at 7 bases. CDR1 and CDR2 (germline): MNHEY, SMNVEV (reference sequence). Germline trimming cut 5 bases from V and 3 bases from J; bases unmatched to any gene: 8. This CDR3 spans 15 amino acids. For the CDR3, the DNA is TGTGCCAGCAGTGTAGACAGGGACGTTACAGATACGCAGTATTTT. It encodes CASSVDRDVTDTQYF.

The rearrangement uses TRBV5-1 and TRBJ2-1, with a weak D call TRBD2 (5 bases). This CDR3 comprises 14 residues. Germline loops: CDR1 SGHRS, CDR2 YFSETQ. Trimming took off 7 bases at V and 2 bases at J, with 13 bases between the two ends. The CDR3 here is CASSREHPYNEQFF. The CDR3 region has the DNA TGCGCCAGCTCAAGGGAGCACCCCTACAATGAGCAGTTCTTC.

As for this clone: This specimen includes other DNA sequences encoding the same CDR3. V usage is TRBV10-3 and J usage is TRBJ2-1; tentatively, D is TRBD1 (6 bases). V lost 8 bases and J lost 1, with 15 bases in between. CDR1 is ENHRY and CDR2 is SYGVKD in the germline V gene. The length of the CDR3 is 15 residues. The CDR3 nucleotides read TGTGCCATCCGTGGGGGAAGGGGGTCCTACAATGAGCAGTTCTTC. Translating gives CAIRGGRGSYNEQFF.

V gene TRBV15 combines with J gene TRBJ1-2; tentatively, D is TRBD1 (5 bases). This CDR3 has 14 residues. The ends were cut back, 0 bases at V and 4 bases at J, with 9 bases in the middle. CDR1 is LNHNV and CDR2 is YYDKDF in the germline V gene (reference sequence). The DNA for the CDR3 is TGTGCCACCAGCAGAGACCGGGGGGTCTATGGCTACACCTTC. Its translation is CATSRDRGVYGYTF.

V usage is TRBV27 and J usage is TRBJ2-3; the D gene is possibly TRBD2 (6 bases). CDR3 length: 15 residues. V was trimmed by 8 bases and J by 3 bases, leaving 18 bases between them. In germline, CDR1 is MNHEY, CDR2 SMNVEV (reference sequence). CDR3 amino acids: CASWGAGKSTDTQYF. The CDR3 nucleotides read TGTGCCAGCTGGGGCGCGGGGAAGTCGACAGATACGCAGTATTTT.